Included here is one T cell receptor (beta chain) sequence, with context. The target antigen is unknown. This specimen comes from a study of T-cell memory formation after mild COVID-19. Study-wide context: TCR clusters were largely donor specific. Notes on the study in general: Memory cells collected pre-infection included some clones that later responded, suggesting cross-reactive memory joined. Clones that contracted from day 15 to 85 were balanced CD4/CD8, while later expanders leaned CD4+.

Constant-segment primers served in 5'RACE that generated TCR alpha and TCR beta cDNA libraries bearing sample barcodes and UMIs. TCRdb processed the 5' RACE reads anew with MiXCR; each CDR3 protein has one entry. The sample contains 130,000 to 150,000 distinct CDR3 sequences, approximately 21% of which appear only once. Material: PBMCs or a T cell subset sorted from them (not recorded which). The sequence was collected from an adult woman who had mild COVID-19 (a few samples of this study predate the infection). Cell type and time point are not known.

In DNA, the CDR3 is TGTGCCAGCAGCCGCCGCGGGGGGACTAGCGGATACAATGAGCAGTTCTTC. Protein product: CASSRRGGTSGYNEQFF. The chain has TRBV7-3 and TRBJ2-1; TRBD2 matches at 11 bases. Germline CDR1 is SGHTA and CDR2 is FQGTGA. J was trimmed by 4 bases and V by 5 bases; bases with no gene match: 10. The CDR3 length is 17 residues.